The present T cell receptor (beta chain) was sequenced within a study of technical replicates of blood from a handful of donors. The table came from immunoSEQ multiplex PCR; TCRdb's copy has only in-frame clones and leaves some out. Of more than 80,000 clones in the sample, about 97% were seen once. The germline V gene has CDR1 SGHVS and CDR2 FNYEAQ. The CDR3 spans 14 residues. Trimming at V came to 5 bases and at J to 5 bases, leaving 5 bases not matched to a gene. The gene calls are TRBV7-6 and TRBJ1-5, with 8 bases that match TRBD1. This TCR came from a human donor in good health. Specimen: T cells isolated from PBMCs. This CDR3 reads CASSPGTGYQPQHF. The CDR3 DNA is TGTGCCAGCAGCCCAGGGACAGGCTATCAGCCCCAGCATTTT.